This T cell receptor (beta chain) was sequenced during a study of T-cell memory formation after mild COVID-19. Study outcomes and limitations: Cross-reactive memory seemingly joined, as some responding clones were found in pre-infection memory.

TCRdb re-called the 5' RACE reads with MiXCR, one entry per CDR3 protein. Of around 470,000 distinct CDR3 sequences detected, about 19% appear once; the ten largest clones hold roughly 8%. The V and J ends lost 4 bases and 0 bases respectively, with 13 bases between them. Germline V CDR1 and CDR2: SQVTM, ANQGSEA. The CDR3 covers 14 residues. On this clonotype: Its antigen is unknown.

Source material: PBMCs or a T cell subset sorted from them (not recorded which). The TCR sequence derives from an adult woman who had mild COVID-19 (a few samples of this study predate the infection). Cell type and time point are not known. The chain employs TRBV29-1 and TRBJ2-7, with D unclear. CDR3 nucleotides: TGCAGCGTTGTTATCCCACCCAGCTCCTACGAGCAGTACTTC. It yields the protein CSVVIPPSSYEQYF.